This T cell receptor beta chain emerged from a study of blood T cell repertoires in COVID-19. The data were produced by immunoSEQ multiplex PCR, yet TCRdb's version contains in-frame clones alone and is incomplete. This table has under 300,000 clones, about 86% appearing once. This CDR3 is built from 12 residues. The V end was cut by 3 bases, the J end by 1 base, with 4 bases between. The chain has TRBV12-3 or TRBV12-4 and TRBJ2-7; D is undetermined. The TCR was taken from a woman in her 70s with COVID-19, enrolled during active disease. The sequencing sample was made of peripheral blood. The CDR3 nucleotides read TGTGCCAGCAGTTTCCGGTCCTACGAGCAGTACTTC. Translation gives CASSFRSYEQYF.